This is a list of T cell receptor beta chains from one sample in a study of blood T cells in healthy people across ages. Via MiXCR, TCRdb re-called the 5' RACE reads, giving one row per CDR3 protein. This sample has approximately 690,000 distinct CDR3 sequences, with around 41% found just once. What was sequenced was blood. The receptors derive from a man aged 80 or over in good health. Both conserved end residues are part of each CDR3. The D gene is left open where the match is weak. Size is stated for part of the rows, as once, few or many counts, or as a class when the clone is expanded.

TRBJ2-1	-	-	TRBV29-1	TGCAGCGTTGAAGAGGGTTACAATGAGCAGTTCTTC	CSVEEGYNEQFF
TRBJ2-5	-	-	TRBV7-2	TGTGCCAGCAGCTTAGGATCGTATCTAGTAGAGACCCAGTACTTC	CASSLGSYLVETQYF
TRBJ1-2	few	TRBD1	TRBV20-1	TGCAGTGCTAGTGTTTCCGGGACAGGGAATGGCTACACCTTC	CSASVSGTGNGYTF
TRBJ1-5	-	-	TRBV18	TGTGCCAGCTCACGAGGGCGGGATCAGCCCCAGCATTTT	CASSRGRDQPQHF
TRBJ2-5	-	TRBD2	TRBV10-2	TGCGCCAGCAGCGGAGTAGGACTAGCGGGGGAGGGAGAGACCCAGTACTTC	CASSGVGLAGEGETQYF
TRBJ2-7	many	-	TRBV20-1	TGCAGTGCTCAGCGACAGTCTACGGAGCAGTACTTC	CSAQRQSTEQYF
TRBJ2-3	many	-	TRBV9	TGTGCCAGCAGCGTAGCTACGGGACCCAATACGCAGTATTTT	CASSVATGPNTQYF
TRBJ2-7	-	-	TRBV5-1	TGCGCCAGCAGCTTGCAGGGGAACGACTACGAGCAGTACTTC	CASSLQGNDYEQYF
TRBJ2-3	-	-	TRBV19	TGTGCCAGTAGTATCAGGGGCGGCACAGATACGCAGTATTTT	CASSIRGGTDTQYF
TRBJ2-1	-	TRBD2	TRBV6-1	TGTGCCAGCAGTGGTAGCGGGGGGAACTACAATGAGCAGTTCTTC	CASSGSGGNYNEQFF
TRBJ1-2	-	-	TRBV24-1	TGTGCCACCAGCCGGACAGAACCCGGAGACTATGGCTACACCTTC	CATSRTEPGDYGYTF
TRBJ2-3	-	-	TRBV2	TGTGCCAGCAGTTCTAAACTTGTAGATACGCAGTATTTT	CASSSKLVDTQYF
TRBJ2-5	-	TRBD2	TRBV20-1	TGCAGTGCTAGAGATCGAGGGAGGGGTGAGACCCAGTACTTC	CSARDRGRGETQYF
TRBJ2-2	-	-	TRBV7-2	TGTGCCAGCAGCTTAATGTTCAGGGGGGAGCTGTTTTTT	CASSLMFRGELFF
TRBJ2-5	few	-	TRBV28	TGTGCCAGCAGCCTGGGGGGCAGGGCCCACTTCCAAGAGACCCAGTACTTC	CASSLGGRAHFQETQYF
TRBJ2-5	-	TRBD2	TRBV3-1	TGTGCCAGCAGCCAAATACTAGCGGGAGTCAAAGAGACCCAGTACTTC	CASSQILAGVKETQYF
TRBJ2-1	-	-	TRBV3-1	TGTGCCAGCAGCCAAGCGGGTATCAGTGAGCAGTTCTTC	CASSQAGISEQFF
TRBJ2-4	few	TRBD2	TRBV28	TGTGCCAGCAGTTGGCCGGGGGGTCAAAACATTCAGTACTTC	CASSWPGGQNIQYF
TRBJ2-7	many	TRBD1	TRBV7-9	TGCGCCAGCAGCTCAAGGGACAGAAGCTACGAGCAGTACTTC	CASSSRDRSYEQYF
TRBJ2-3	-	TRBD1	TRBV7-2	TGTGCCAGCAGCCACGACAGGGGGCGGCGCACAGATACGCAGTATTTT	CASSHDRGRRTDTQYF
TRBJ2-7	few	-	TRBV5-1	TGCGCCAGCTCAATTATCCCGGGACAAGCCTACGAGCAGTACTTC	CASSIIPGQAYEQYF
TRBJ1-2	-	-	TRBV18	TGTGCCAGCCCCCCCAACAGGGAACCCTATGGCTACACCTTC	CASPPNREPYGYTF
TRBJ1-1	-	TRBD1	TRBV5-1	TGCGCCAGCAGCTTGCGACTAGGGGGCCTTAACACTGAAGCTTTCTTT	CASSLRLGGLNTEAFF
TRBJ2-5	-	TRBD2	TRBV7-2	TGTGCCAGCAGCCCGGGGGGGATTCTCAAGTACTTC	CASSPGGILKYF
TRBJ1-5	-	-	TRBV7-3	TGTGCCAGCGGCTTGGGGGTAGGGCAGCCCCAGCATTTT	CASGLGVGQPQHF
TRBJ2-1	-	-	TRBV25-1	TGTGCCAGCAGTGAAACGGGAGAACGATACAATGAGCAGTTCTTC	CASSETGERYNEQFF
TRBJ1-6	-	-	TRBV19	TGTGCCAGTAGCCCCCGGGGGGGGCTGGGGGATTCACCCCTCCACTTT	CASSPRGGLGDSPLHF
TRBJ2-7	-	-	TRBV6-5	TGTGCCACATCCGGGCAACTCGGATCCTACGAGCAGTACTTC	CATSGQLGSYEQYF
TRBJ2-7	-	-	TRBV29-1	TGCAGCGTTGGTATGGGTTCCTACGAGCAGTACTTC	CSVGMGSYEQYF
TRBJ2-7	-	-	TRBV6-5	TGTGCCTGCAGTGCAGGTCGCTCCTACGAGCAGTACTTC	CACSAGRSYEQYF
TRBJ1-2	-	TRBD1	TRBV3-1	TGTGCCAGCAGCCAGGACCGGGACAGGGGGCTTTATGGCTACACCTTC	CASSQDRDRGLYGYTF
TRBJ2-7	-	-	TRBV3-1	TGTGCCAGCAGCCCCAACAGAGTCTACGAGCAGTACTTC	CASSPNRVYEQYF
TRBJ2-3	few	-	TRBV20-1	TGCAGTGCTAGAAGGGACGGTAGGGGGGATACGCAGTATTTT	CSARRDGRGDTQYF
TRBJ1-1	-	-	TRBV20-1	TGCAGTGCTAGAGATTTCGGGGGAAGGAACACTGAAGCTTTCTTT	CSARDFGGRNTEAFF
TRBJ2-3	few	-	TRBV6-2/TRBV6-3	TGTGCCAGCAGCCCTAACGCAGATACGCAGTATTTT	CASSPNADTQYF
TRBJ2-7	-	-	TRBV28	TGTGCCAGCAGGCCTTCGACAGTTCTCACCTACGAGCAGTACTTC	CASRPSTVLTYEQYF
TRBJ2-7	-	TRBD1	TRBV7-9	TGTGCCAGCAGCACCCGACAGGGGACCTTCTCCTACGAGCAGTACTTC	CASSTRQGTFSYEQYF
TRBJ2-3	-	TRBD2	TRBV20-1	TGCAGTGCTAGTAATCCAGCGGGACGCACAGATACGCAGTATTTT	CSASNPAGRTDTQYF
TRBJ2-6	-	TRBD1	TRBV5-1	TGCGCCAGCAGTCCCGGGACAGCTATCCTCTCTGGGGCCAACGTCCTGACTTTC	CASSPGTAILSGANVLTF
TRBJ2-1	-	-	TRBV6-2/TRBV6-3	TGTGCCAGCAGGGACGGGATTCCTAGCTCCTACAATGAGCAGTTCTTC	CASRDGIPSSYNEQFF
TRBJ1-2	-	-	TRBV6-2/TRBV6-3	TGTGCCAGCACCTATGGGGGAGCTAACTATGGCTACACCTTC	CASTYGGANYGYTF
TRBJ2-3	-	-	TRBV5-1	TGCGCCAGCAATGCCGGACGAGCTGCGGGAAGCACAGATACGCAGTATTTT	CASNAGRAAGSTDTQYF
TRBJ1-4	few	-	TRBV20-1	TGCAGTGCTAGAGATTCAGGACATCGGAATGAAAAACTGTTTTTT	CSARDSGHRNEKLFF
TRBJ2-1	-	TRBD1	TRBV7-2	TGTGCCAGCAGCTTAGGGCTACCCACAGGGGTAGGTGGAGAGACCCAGTTCTTC	CASSLGLPTGVGGETQFF
TRBJ2-7	-	TRBD1	TRBV5-1	TGCGCCAGCAGCTTTGGGACAGGGGCGACCTACGAGCAGTACTTC	CASSFGTGATYEQYF
TRBJ2-3	-	-	TRBV29-1	TGCAGCGTTGAAGCGTCGAGTGGTGCGCAGTATTTT	CSVEASSGAQYF
TRBJ2-1	few	-	TRBV5-1	TGCGCCAGCAGCCCTACGGGTCAAGATACCAATGAGCAGTTCTTC	CASSPTGQDTNEQFF
TRBJ2-5	-	TRBD2	TRBV2	TGTGCCAGCAGCTCCACCGGGACTAGCGGGACCCAGTACTTC	CASSSTGTSGTQYF
TRBJ2-1	-	TRBD1	TRBV9	TGTGCCAGCAGCGTAGGCTGGGACAGGGGGAGCTACAATGAGCAGTTCTTC	CASSVGWDRGSYNEQFF
TRBJ2-7	few	-	TRBV12-3/TRBV12-4	TGTGCCAGCAGTTCCCCCCGGGACAGGTATTTTGGGGGGGCCTACGAGCAGTACTTC	CASSSPRDRYFGGAYEQYF
TRBJ2-2	once	-	TRBV29-1	TGCAGCGTTGACCGGGGTTCGGCGAACACCGGGGAGCTGTTTTTT	CSVDRGSANTGELFF
TRBJ2-5	few	-	TRBV20-1	TGCAGTGCGGGGGCCCAGCAGTACTTC	CSAGAQQYF
TRBJ2-5	once	-	TRBV9	TGTGCCAGCAGCGTAGAGGAGGGTCAAGAGACCCAGTACTTC	CASSVEEGQETQYF